What follows is one T cell receptor (beta chain) and its context. The antigen is undetermined. Assay: immunoSEQ multiplex PCR; the TCRdb copy retains only in-frame clones and omits some. Of tens of thousands of clones listed, around 91% are singletons. The sample comes from a study of T cell responses to AZD1222 COVID-19 vaccine. Study findings and constraints: Donors skewed white British and female; clonal diversity was possibly underestimated. Recipients of two AZD1222 doses showed rising Spike-specific TCR breadth and depth. Vaccine-related CD4 TCRs covered spike, predominating at 160-218 and 743-854.

Sequenced material: peripheral blood, taken on day 0 of MenACWY control vaccination. This TCR was sampled from an adult in good health.

CDR3 sequence (DNA): TGTGCCAGCAGCCGCTCCGGGACAGGCTACGAGCAGTACTTC. Encoded protein: CASSRSGTGYEQYF. The gene calls are TRBV7-2 and TRBJ2-7, with TRBD1 matching over 8 bases. Germline V lookup: CDR1 SGHTA, CDR2 FQGNSA. Trimming at V came to 5 bases and at J to 3 bases, leaving 6 bases not matched to a gene. This CDR3 contains 14 residues.